These 2 T cell receptor beta chains originate from one sample sequenced in a study of beta chain features in type 1 diabetes. Since all of the isolated RNA was reverse transcribed, expressed TCRB transcripts were what got sequenced. TCRdb keeps only in-frame clones here, not all; method: immunoSEQ multiplex PCR. The repertoire includes 600,000 to 650,000 clones, less than 20% of them detected once, and 0.07% to 0.095% sits in the top ten. Sequencing input: naive CD4+ T cells from blood. Receptors originate from a man between 18 and 35 years old in good health.

The rearrangement links TRBV4-1 to TRBJ2-5; D not resolved. The CDR3 spans 11 residues. CDR1 is MGHRA and CDR2 is YSYEKL in the germline V gene. V was trimmed by 2 bases and J by 2 bases, leaving 0 bases between them. In DNA form, the CDR3 reads TGCGCCAGCAGCCAACAAGAGACCCAGTACTTC. Its translation: CASSQQETQYF.

The chain recombines TRBV28 with TRBJ2-2; D is possibly TRBD1 or TRBD2 (5 bases each). The CDR3 totals 13 residues. V shed 7 bases and J shed 4 bases, with 10 bases lying between them. Germline lookup yields CDR1 MDHEN and CDR2 SYDVKM. The CDR3 nucleotides are TGTGCCAGCACCTGGGGGAGCACCGGGGAGCTGTTTTTT. It is translated as CASTWGSTGELFF.